This TCR beta chain was identified in a study of blood T cell repertoires in COVID-19 (dated by TCRdb to about 2020). About the investigation overall: Collaborator samples came from the United States, Italy and Spain and covered acute and convalescent phases of COVID-19. The dataset comprised deeply sampled blood TCRbeta repertoires from subjects exposed to, actively infected with, or recovered from COVID-19. A de-identified subject ID, COVID-19 status, age in years and sex were almost always included in the sample metadata. The material from the prospective study consisted of cDNA or gDNA derived from T cells, B-cell-depleted T cells, or PBMCs. The repertoires were released in a freely available public database intended as a resource for research on the immune response to SARS-CoV-2. Where available, HLA class I and class II types were taken from metadata supplied by the sample provider and were not determined by assay-based typing. The samples were drawn from two sources: the first 160 participants of the ongoing ImmuneRACE study, and over 950 subjects contributed by 6 global collaborators. On the study overall, not on this receptor specifically: Clinical and demographic metadata were provided uncurated, with the amount varying by source and participant.

In the prospective study, participants were roughly 18 to 95 years old, resided in fewer than 25 geographic areas of the United States, and were enrolled through a virtual design. In the prospective study, cohorts were assigned on the basis of participant-reported clinical history obtained from a screening survey and a study questionnaire. ImmuneRACE Cohort 3 recovered participants were defined by two consecutive negative NP/OP PCR tests, healthcare professional clearance, or symptom resolution. In the prospective study, whole blood, serum and a nasopharyngeal or oropharyngeal swab were collected from each participant by mobile phlebotomists. Additional blood draws and questionnaires over an approximately 2-month period could optionally be provided by prospective study participants. Prospective study blood samples were shipped either frozen or at room temperature before DNA extraction. For this clone: Its specific antigen is unknown. No much larger clone exists at a distance of one base, and base qualities are not known.

The immunoSEQ Assay, a bias-controlled multiplex PCR, was used to amplify TCRbeta CDR3 regions from genomic DNA. Per the authors' processing: Nucleated cell counts per sample were estimated from amplification of reference gene primers within the assay. To quantify the absolute abundance of each unique TCRbeta CDR3 rearrangement, sequence reads were collapsed and filtered. For each sample, productive Simpson clonality was calculated by taking the square root of Simpson's diversity index across productive rearrangements. Drawn from immuneACCESS, this table holds only the in-frame rearrangements with V and J called that TCRdb kept. Clones are partly lost; checked studies trace under half to an unresolved V gene and leave the rest unexplained. The D gene and trimming were derived from the DNA, and the V and J assignments and clone size from that table. In all, the sample holds 180,000 or so clones, and roughly 80% of those were seen once. The ten largest account for approximately 11% of the sample.

V trim: 0 bases; J trim: 6 bases; unmatched bases: 9. The cysteine opens and the phenylalanine closes a CDR3 of 16 amino acids. Here the CDR3 DNA is all that survives: 48 bases in frame from base 1. The germline V gene provides CDR1 SGHTA and CDR2 FQGNSA. This sequence originates from a man aged 50-60 years who had recovered from COVID-19. The chain was built from TRBV7-2 and TRBJ2-3; TRBD1 agrees with 7 junctional bases. The source material was PBMCs or T cells enriched from blood (not recorded which). The CDR3 amino acid sequence is: CASSLARQGQFDTQYF. The DNA sequence reads TGTGCCAGCAGCTTAGCTAGACAGGGACAATTCGATACGCAGTATTTT.